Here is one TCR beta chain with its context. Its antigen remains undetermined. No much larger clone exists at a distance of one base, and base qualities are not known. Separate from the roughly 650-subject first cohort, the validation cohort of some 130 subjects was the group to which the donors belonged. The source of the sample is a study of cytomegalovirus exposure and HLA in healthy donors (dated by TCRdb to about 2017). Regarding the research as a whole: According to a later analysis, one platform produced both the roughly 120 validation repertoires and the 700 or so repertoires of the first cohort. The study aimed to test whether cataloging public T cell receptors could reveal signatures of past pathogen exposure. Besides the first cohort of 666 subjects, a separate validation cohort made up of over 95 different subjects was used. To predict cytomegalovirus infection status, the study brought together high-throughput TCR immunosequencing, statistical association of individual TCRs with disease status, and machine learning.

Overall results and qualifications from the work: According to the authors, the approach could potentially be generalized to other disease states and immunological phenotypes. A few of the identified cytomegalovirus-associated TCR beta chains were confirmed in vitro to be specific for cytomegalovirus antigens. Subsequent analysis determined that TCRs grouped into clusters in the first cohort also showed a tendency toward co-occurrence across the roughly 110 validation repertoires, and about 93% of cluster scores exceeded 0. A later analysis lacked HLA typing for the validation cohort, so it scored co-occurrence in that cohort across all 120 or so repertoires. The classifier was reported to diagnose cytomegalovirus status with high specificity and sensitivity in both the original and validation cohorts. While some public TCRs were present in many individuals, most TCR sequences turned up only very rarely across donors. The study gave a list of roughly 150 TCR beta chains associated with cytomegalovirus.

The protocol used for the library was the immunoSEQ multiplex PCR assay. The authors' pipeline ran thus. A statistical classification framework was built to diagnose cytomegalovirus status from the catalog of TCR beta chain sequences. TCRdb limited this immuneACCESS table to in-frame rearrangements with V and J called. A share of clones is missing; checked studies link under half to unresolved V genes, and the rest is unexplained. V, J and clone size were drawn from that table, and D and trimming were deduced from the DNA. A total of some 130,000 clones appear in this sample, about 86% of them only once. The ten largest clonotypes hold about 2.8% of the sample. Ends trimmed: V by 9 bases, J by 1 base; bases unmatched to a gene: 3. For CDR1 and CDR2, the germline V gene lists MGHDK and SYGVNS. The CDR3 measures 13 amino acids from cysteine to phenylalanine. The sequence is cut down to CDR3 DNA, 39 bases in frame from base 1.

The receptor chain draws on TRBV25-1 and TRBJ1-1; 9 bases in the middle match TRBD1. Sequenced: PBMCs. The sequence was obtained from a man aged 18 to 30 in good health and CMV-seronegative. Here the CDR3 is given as CARKTGGNTEAFF. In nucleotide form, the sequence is TGTGCCAGGAAGACAGGGGGGAACACTGAAGCTTTCTTT. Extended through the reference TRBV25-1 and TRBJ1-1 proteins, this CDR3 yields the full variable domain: EADIYQTPRYLVIGTGKKITLECSQTMGHDKMYWYQQDPGMELHLIHYSYGVNSTEKGDLSSESTVSRIRTEHFPLTLESARPSHTSQYLCARKTGGNTEAFFGQGTRLTVV.